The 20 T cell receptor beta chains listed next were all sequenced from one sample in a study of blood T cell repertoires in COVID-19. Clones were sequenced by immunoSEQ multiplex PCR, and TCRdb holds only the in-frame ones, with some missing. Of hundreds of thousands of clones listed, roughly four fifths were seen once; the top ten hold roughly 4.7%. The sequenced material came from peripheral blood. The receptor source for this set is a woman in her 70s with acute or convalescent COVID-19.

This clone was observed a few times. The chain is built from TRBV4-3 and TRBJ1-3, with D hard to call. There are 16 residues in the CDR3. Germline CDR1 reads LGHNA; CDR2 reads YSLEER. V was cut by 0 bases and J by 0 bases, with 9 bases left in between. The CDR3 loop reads CASSQEPLGSGNTIYF. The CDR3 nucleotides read TGCGCCAGCAGCCAAGAGCCGCTCGGCTCTGGAAACACCATATATTTT.

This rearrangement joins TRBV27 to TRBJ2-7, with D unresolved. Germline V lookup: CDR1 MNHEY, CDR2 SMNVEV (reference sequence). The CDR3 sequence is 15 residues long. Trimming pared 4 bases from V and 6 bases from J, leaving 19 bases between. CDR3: CASSSVSQKIAEQYF. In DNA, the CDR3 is TGTGCCAGCAGTTCTGTGTCACAGAAGATTGCCGAGCAGTACTTC.

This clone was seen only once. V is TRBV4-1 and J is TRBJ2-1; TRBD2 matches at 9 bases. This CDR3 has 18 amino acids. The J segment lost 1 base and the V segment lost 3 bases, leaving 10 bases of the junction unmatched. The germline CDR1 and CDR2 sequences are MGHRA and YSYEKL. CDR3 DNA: TGCGCCAGCAGCCACGGAGCGGGGGGATTCTATTCCTACAATGAGCAGTTCTTC. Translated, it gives CASSHGAGGFYSYNEQFF.

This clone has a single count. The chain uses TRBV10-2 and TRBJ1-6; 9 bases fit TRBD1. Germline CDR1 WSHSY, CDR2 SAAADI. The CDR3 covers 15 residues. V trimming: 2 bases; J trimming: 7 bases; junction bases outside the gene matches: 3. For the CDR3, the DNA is TGCGCCAGCAGTGAGGGACAGGGGTGGAATTCACCCCTCCACTTT. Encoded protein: CASSEGQGWNSPLHF.

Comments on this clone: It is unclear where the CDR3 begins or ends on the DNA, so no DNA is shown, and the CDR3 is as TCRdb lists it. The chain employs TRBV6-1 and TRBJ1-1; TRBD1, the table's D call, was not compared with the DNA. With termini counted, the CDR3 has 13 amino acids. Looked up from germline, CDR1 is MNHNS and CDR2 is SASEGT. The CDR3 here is CASSEFGTGAVFF.

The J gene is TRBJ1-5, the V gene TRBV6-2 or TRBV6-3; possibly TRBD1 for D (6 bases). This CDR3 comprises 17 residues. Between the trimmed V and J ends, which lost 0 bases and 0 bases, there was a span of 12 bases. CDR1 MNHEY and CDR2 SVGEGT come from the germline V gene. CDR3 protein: CASSYSGTGNSNQPQHF. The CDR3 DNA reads TGTGCCAGCAGTTACTCGGGAACAGGGAATAGCAATCAGCCCCAGCATTTT.

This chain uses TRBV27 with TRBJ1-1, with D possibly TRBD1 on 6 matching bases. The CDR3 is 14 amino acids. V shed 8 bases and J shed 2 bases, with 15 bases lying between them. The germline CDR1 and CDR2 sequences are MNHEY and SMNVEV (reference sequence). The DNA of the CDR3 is TGTGCCAGCTTCAAGGGGGGGCCAAACACTGAAGCTTTCTTT. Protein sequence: CASFKGGPNTEAFF.

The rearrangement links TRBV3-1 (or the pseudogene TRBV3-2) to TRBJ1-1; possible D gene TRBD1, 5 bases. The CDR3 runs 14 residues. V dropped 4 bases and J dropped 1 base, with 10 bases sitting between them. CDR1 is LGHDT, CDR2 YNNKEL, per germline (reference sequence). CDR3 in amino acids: CASSLGGGNTEAFF. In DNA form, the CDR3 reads TGTGCCAGCAGCCTCGGGGGGGGGAACACTGAAGCTTTCTTT.

The CDR3 spells CASTRGTGFYEQYF. The CDR3 DNA reads as TGCGCCAGCACCCGCGGGACAGGGTTCTACGAGCAGTACTTC. V and J are TRBV5-1 and TRBJ2-7; 9 bases align to TRBD1. The V gene's germline CDR1 is SGHRS and CDR2 YFSETQ. This CDR3 has 14 amino acids. Unmatched junction bases numbered 7, after V lost 6 bases and J lost 3 bases.

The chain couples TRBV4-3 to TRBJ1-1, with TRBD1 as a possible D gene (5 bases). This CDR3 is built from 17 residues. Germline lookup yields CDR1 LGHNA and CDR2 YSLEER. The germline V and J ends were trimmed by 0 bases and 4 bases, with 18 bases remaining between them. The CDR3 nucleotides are TGCGCCAGCAGCCAAGATTTCTCGGAGGGTCAGGGCACTGAAGCTTTCTTT. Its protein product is CASSQDFSEGQGTEAFF.

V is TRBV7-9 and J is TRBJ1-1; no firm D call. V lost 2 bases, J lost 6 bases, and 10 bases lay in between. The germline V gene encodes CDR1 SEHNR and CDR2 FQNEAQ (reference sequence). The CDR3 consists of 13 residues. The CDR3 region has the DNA TGTGCCAGCAGCTTATATAGCGCGGCTGAAGCTTTCTTT. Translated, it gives CASSLYSAAEAFF.

CDR3 coding DNA: TGTGCCAGCAGCCGAGAGGTCTACGAGCAGTACTTC. The encoded protein is CASSREVYEQYF. This chain connects TRBV7-2 to TRBJ2-7; no definite D call. The length of the CDR3 is 12 residues. Germline CDR1 and CDR2: SGHTA and FQGNSA. The V and J ends lost 5 bases and 3 bases respectively, with 8 bases between them.

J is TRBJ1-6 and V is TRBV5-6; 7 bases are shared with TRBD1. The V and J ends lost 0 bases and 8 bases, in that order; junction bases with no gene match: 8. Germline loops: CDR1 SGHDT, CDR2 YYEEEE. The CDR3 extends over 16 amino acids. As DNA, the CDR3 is TGTGCCAGCAGCTTGGGACAGGGTAATTGGCATTCACCCCTCCACTTT. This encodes CASSLGQGNWHSPLHF. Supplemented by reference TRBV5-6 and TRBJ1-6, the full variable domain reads DAGVTQSPTHLIKTRGQQVTLRCSPKSGHDTVSWYQQALGQGPQFIFQYYEEEERQRGNFPDRFSGHQFPNYSSELNVNALLLGDSALYLCASSLGQGNWHSPLHFGNGTRLTVT.

The CDR3 coding sequence is TGTGCTTACAGGGACGGCTCTGGAAACACCATATATTTT. Residues: CAYRDGSGNTIYF. V and J are TRBV12-3 or TRBV12-4 and TRBJ1-3, with D tentatively TRBD1 (6 bases). The CDR3 sequence is 13 residues long.

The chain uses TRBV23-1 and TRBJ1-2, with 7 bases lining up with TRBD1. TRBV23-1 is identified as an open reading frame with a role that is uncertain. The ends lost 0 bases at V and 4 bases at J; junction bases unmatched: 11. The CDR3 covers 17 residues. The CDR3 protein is CASSQSQSHRGFYGYTF. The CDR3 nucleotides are TGCGCCAGCAGTCAATCGCAATCTCACAGGGGATTCTATGGCTACACCTTC.

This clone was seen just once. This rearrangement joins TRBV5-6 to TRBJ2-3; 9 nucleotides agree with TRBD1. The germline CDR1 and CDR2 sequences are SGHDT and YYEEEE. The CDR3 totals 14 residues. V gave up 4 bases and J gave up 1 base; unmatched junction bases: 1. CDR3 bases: TGTGCCAGCAGCAACAGGGGGCGCACAGATACGCAGTATTTT. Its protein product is CASSNRGRTDTQYF.

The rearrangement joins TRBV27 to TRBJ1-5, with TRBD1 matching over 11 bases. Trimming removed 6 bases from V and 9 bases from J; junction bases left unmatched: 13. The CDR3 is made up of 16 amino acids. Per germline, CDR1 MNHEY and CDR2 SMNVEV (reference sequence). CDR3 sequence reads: CASRRTGGAKVVPQHF. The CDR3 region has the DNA TGTGCCAGCAGGCGGACAGGGGGCGCGAAGGTCGTGCCCCAGCATTTT.

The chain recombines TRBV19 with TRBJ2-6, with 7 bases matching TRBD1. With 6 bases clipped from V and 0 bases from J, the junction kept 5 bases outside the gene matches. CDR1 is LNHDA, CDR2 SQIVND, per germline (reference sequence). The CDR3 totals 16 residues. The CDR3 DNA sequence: TGTGCCAGTAGCCCGGACAGGAGCTCTGGGGCCAACGTCCTGACTTTC. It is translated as CASSPDRSSGANVLTF.

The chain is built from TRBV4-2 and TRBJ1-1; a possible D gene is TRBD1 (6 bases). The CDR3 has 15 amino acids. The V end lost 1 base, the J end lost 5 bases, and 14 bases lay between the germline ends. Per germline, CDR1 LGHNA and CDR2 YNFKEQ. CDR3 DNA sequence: TGTGCCAGCAGCCAAGTGTCGCAGGGGAAGACTGAAGCTTTCTTT. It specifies CASSQVSQGKTEAFF.

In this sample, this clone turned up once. CDR3 in amino acids: CASNPTGHYGYTF. The CDR3 region has the DNA TGTGCCAGCAACCCGACAGGGCACTATGGCTACACCTTC. The rearrangement links TRBV28 to TRBJ1-2, with 7 bases matching TRBD1. V lost 7 bases, J lost 3 bases, and 5 bases stayed unmatched. The CDR3 is 13 residues long. Germline assignment: CDR1 MDHEN and CDR2 SYDVKM.